The 5 T cell receptor beta chains given below trace back to one sample, sequenced in a study of cytomegalovirus exposure and HLA in healthy donors. Amplification used 60 Vbeta primers and 13 Jbeta primers. Some clones are missing from TCRdb's copy, which holds only in-frame ones; the method was immunoSEQ multiplex PCR. The sample consists of some 140,000 clones, approximately 80% of them appearing once. The source material was PBMCs. These receptor sequences come from a man aged 25 to 45 in good health and CMV-seronegative.

The chain is built from TRBV9 and TRBJ2-1; D gene uncertain. CDR1 SGDLS and CDR2 YYNGEE come from the germline V gene. The CDR3 is 13 residues long. The V gene lost 0 bases and the J gene lost 3 bases, with 4 bases spanning the gap. The CDR3 DNA follows: TGTGCCAGCAGCGTAGTCAACTACAATGAGCAGTTCTTC. This sequence encodes CASSVVNYNEQFF.

The chain is built from TRBV6-6 and TRBJ2-5, with D maybe TRBD1 (5 bases). The J call is doubtful: the DNA matches TRBJ2-7 better. This CDR3 is built from 14 residues. Germline V gene lookup returns CDR1 MNHNY and CDR2 SVGAGI (reference sequence). The CDR3 loop is CASSPPKGSYEQYF. CDR3 DNA sequence: TGTGCCAGCAGTCCCCCAAAGGGGTCCTACGAGCAGTACTTC.

The chain is built from TRBV11-2 and TRBJ2-7; D may be TRBD2 (5 bases). V lost 0 bases and J 3 bases, leaving 9 bases between the germline ends. Germline V gives CDR1 SGHAT, CDR2 FQNNGV. This CDR3 spans 14 amino acids. This CDR3 reads CASSLDGRRYEQYF. The CDR3 DNA follows: TGTGCCAGCAGCTTAGATGGGAGACGCTACGAGCAGTACTTC. Full variable domain (rest looked up from reference TRBV11-2 and TRBJ2-7): EAGVAQSPRYKIIEKRQSVAFWCNPISGHATLYWYQQILGQGPKLLIQFQNNGVVDDSQLPKDRFSAERLKGVDSTLKIQPAKLEDSAVYLCASSLDGRRYEQYFGPGTRLTVT.

CDR3 in DNA: TGTGCCTGGAGTGTACGACGGCGGGTGATTGAAGCTTTCTTT. Protein: CAWSVRRRVIEAFF. The rearrangement joins TRBV30 to TRBJ1-1; D gene uncertain. Germline V gene lookup returns CDR1 GTSNPN and CDR2 SVGIG (reference sequence). The ends were cut back, 0 bases at V and 7 bases at J, with 15 bases in the middle. This CDR3 is built from 14 residues. Complete variable domain (other parts from reference TRBV30 and TRBJ1-1): SQTIHQWPATLVQPVGSPLSLECTVEGTSNPNLYWYRQAAGRGLQLLFYSVGIGQISSEVPQNLSASRPQDRQFILSSKKLLLSDSGFYLCAWSVRRRVIEAFFGQGTRLTVV.

V and J are TRBV27 and TRBJ1-2; TRBD1 might be the D (5 bases). CDR3 length equals 16 residues. V lost 8 bases, J lost 2 bases, and 21 bases lay in between. Germline values: CDR1 MNHEY, CDR2 SMNVEV (reference sequence). The CDR3 nucleotides are TGTGCCAGCTCCCCAGGGTGGGGTTCCGCAAACTATGGCTACACCTTC. Protein product: CASSPGWGSANYGYTF.